This passage covers 21 T cell receptor beta chains from one sample sequenced in a study of breast tumors, draining lymph nodes, adjacent tissues. TCRdb called the multiplex PCR reads again in MiXCR, with one record for every CDR3 protein. Of some 21,000 distinct CDR3 sequences in the sample, 41% were seen once. Sequencing was carried out using breast tumor tissue. Every receptor here comes from a female donor with breast cancer. Some clones in this sample may be carry-over from other donors' samples.

This clonotype was seen at least ten times. The V call is TRBV19, the J call TRBJ2-1; D may be TRBD1 (6 bases). Germline V lookup: CDR1 LNHDA, CDR2 SQIVND (reference sequence). There are 14 residues in the CDR3. V was cut by 7 bases and J by 8 bases, with 18 bases left in between. CDR3 region: CASTTGYKLHEQFF. The CDR3 DNA follows: TGTGCCAGTACAACAGGGTATAAGCTCCATGAGCAGTTCTTC. Using reference TRBV19 and TRBJ2-1 for the parts outside the CDR3, the full variable domain is DGGITQSPKYLFRKEGQNVTLSCEQNLNHDAMYWYRQDPGQGLRLIYYSQIVNDFQKGDIAEGYSVSREKKESFPLTVTSAQKNPTAFYLCASTTGYKLHEQFFGPGTRLTVL.

This clonotype was observed at least ten times. The gene calls are TRBV5-1 and TRBJ2-1; D perhaps matches TRBD1 (6 bases). The CDR3 loop spans 14 amino acids. CDR1 is SGHRS, CDR2 YFSETQ, per germline. Trimming pared 0 bases from V and 7 bases from J, leaving 11 bases between. In DNA form, the CDR3 reads TGCGCCAGCAGCTTGGGACAGGTCATGAATGAGCAGTTCTTC. This codes for CASSLGQVMNEQFF. The variable domain in full, with the rest retrieved from reference TRBV5-1 and TRBJ2-1, is KAGVTQTPRYLIKTRGQQVTLSCSPISGHRSVSWYQQTPGQGLQFLFEYFSETQRNKGNFPGRFSGRQFSNSRSEMNVSTLELGDSALYLCASSLGQVMNEQFFGPGTRLTVL.

This clonotype was counted a few times. The chain links TRBV5-5 to TRBJ1-2; TRBD1 matches at 8 bases. V shed 0 bases, J shed 8 bases, and the junction held 6 bases outside the gene matches. The CDR3 length is 14 residues. The germline gives CDR1 SGHKS, CDR2 YYEKEE (reference sequence). The DNA for the CDR3 is TGTGCCAGCAGCTTGGCCCAGGGGGCGGGAGGCTACACCTTC. Its translation: CASSLAQGAGGYTF.

The rearrangement joins TRBV19 to TRBJ2-1; 7 nucleotides agree with TRBD2. J lost 5 bases, V lost 7 bases, and 8 bases had no gene match. CDR3 size: 14 residues. Germline loops: CDR1 LNHDA, CDR2 SQIVND (reference sequence). The DNA for the CDR3 is TGTGCCAGTAAACGGCGGGAGACTAACAATGAGCAGTTCTTC. Its translation: CASKRRETNNEQFF.

V gene TRBV29-1 combines with J gene TRBJ2-7; 7 bases agree with TRBD2. The CDR3 runs to 15 residues. V was clipped by 3 bases and J by 0 bases; unmatched bases: 8. Germline V lookup: CDR1 SQVTM, CDR2 ANQGSEA. The CDR3 DNA sequence: TGCAGCGTTGACGGGGGGAATGGGATCTCCTACGAGCAGTACTTC. Amino acid sequence: CSVDGGNGISYEQYF.

The sample holds one count of this clonotype. The V gene is TRBV11-2, the J gene TRBJ1-1; D is possibly TRBD1 (6 bases). CDR1 and CDR2 from the germline V gene are SGHAT and FQNNGV. The CDR3 is 15 residues long. Between the trimmed V and J ends, which lost 1 base and 2 bases, there was a span of 11 bases. CDR3 bases: TGTGCCAGCAGCTTAGTAGACAGGATAAACACTGAAGCTTTCTTT. Protein: CASSLVDRINTEAFF.

This clonotype has a handful of counts. The CDR3 DNA reads as TGTGCCAGCAGCTTCGTCGACGGCACCTTC. This translates into CASSFVDGTF. The genes are TRBV5-8 and TRBJ1-2; D gene uncertain. Trimming stripped 2 bases from V and 13 bases from J, with 9 bases between. CDR1 and CDR2 (germline): SGHTS, YDEGEE. The CDR3 covers 10 residues.

Many counts were recorded for this clonotype. J is TRBJ1-3 and V is TRBV25-1, with D possibly being TRBD1 (5 bases). V was cut by 6 bases and J by 0 bases, with 12 bases left in between. The CDR3 covers 15 residues. The V gene's germline CDR1 is MGHDK and CDR2 SYGVNS. The DNA of the CDR3 is TGTGCCAGCAGAGCTGGGGCCAGCTCTGGAAACACCATATATTTT. Its protein product is CASRAGASSGNTIYF.

V usage is TRBV7-2 and J usage is TRBJ2-3, with a possible D match to TRBD2 (5 bases). CDR3 length: 17 residues. The germline gives CDR1 SGHTA, CDR2 FQGNSA. With 1 base removed from V and 2 bases from J, the gap between germline ends came to 16 bases. Here the CDR3 DNA reads TGTGCCAGCAGCTTAGTGGACGCGGGCGACTTCACAGATACGCAGTATTTT. Protein: CASSLVDAGDFTDTQYF.

This clonotype was found many times. The rearrangement joins TRBV11-1 to TRBJ1-4, with TRBD1 as a possible D gene (5 bases). Germline CDR1 and CDR2: SGHAT and FQDESV (reference sequence). The V end lost 5 bases, the J end lost 7 bases, and 11 bases lay between the germline ends. CDR3 size: 13 residues. CDR3 DNA: TGTGCCAGCAGCCACGCCGGGGGTGAAAAACTGTTTTTT. This encodes CASSHAGGEKLFF.

The table lists this clonotype with many counts. This chain uses TRBV6-6 with TRBJ2-7; 9 bases line up with TRBD1. Germline-derived CDR1 and CDR2 are MNHNY and SVGAGI (reference sequence). The length of the CDR3 is 15 residues. V trimming: 2 bases; J trimming: 6 bases; junction bases outside the gene matches: 8. CDR3: CASSYEGQGLTEQYF. In nucleotides, the CDR3 is TGTGCCAGCAGTTACGAGGGACAGGGACTCACCGAGCAGTACTTC.

There are many counts of this clonotype. The chain combines TRBV12-3 or TRBV12-4 with TRBJ1-3; 7 bases agree with TRBD1. The ends lost 3 bases at V and 0 bases at J; junction bases unmatched: 5. The CDR3 consists of 16 residues. The DNA of the CDR3 is TGTGCCAGCAGTTTGGACAGGCTAAGCTCTGGAAACACCATATATTTT. It yields the protein CASSLDRLSSGNTIYF.

This chain connects TRBV5-6 to TRBJ2-4; maybe TRBD2 (5 bases). CDR1 and CDR2 (germline): SGHDT, YYEEEE. The CDR3 spans 15 residues. Trimming removed 1 base from V and 4 bases from J, with 12 bases in between. In nucleotides, the CDR3 is TGTGCCAGCAGCTTGCTCGCGGGTGAGAAAAACATTCAGTACTTC. Encoded protein: CASSLLAGEKNIQYF.

This sequence joins TRBV2 and TRBJ2-5; 10 positions agree with TRBD1. The CDR3 is 14 residues long. Germline CDR1 reads SNHLY; CDR2 reads FYNNEI. V was clipped by 11 bases and J by 4 bases; unmatched bases: 10. In nucleotides, the CDR3 is TGTGCCCGCGAAGGACAGGGGGGGAGAGAGACCCAGTACTTC. It specifies CAREGQGGRETQYF. Combining the CDR3 with reference TRBV2 and TRBJ2-5 gives the whole variable domain EPEVTQTPSHQVTQMGQEVILRCVPISNHLYFYWYRQILGQKVEFLVSFYNNEISEKSEIFDDQFSVERPDGSNFTLKIRSTKLEDSAMYFCAREGQGGRETQYFGPGTRLLVL.

This clonotype was recorded at least ten times. The V gene is TRBV7-9, the J gene TRBJ1-6, with D uncertain. Germline V gene data show CDR1 as SEHNR and CDR2 as FQNEAQ (reference sequence). The CDR3 extends over 14 amino acids. V gave up 1 base and J gave up 6 bases, with 7 bases separating them. This chain's CDR3 is CASSLVAGNSPLHF. The CDR3 DNA reads TGTGCCAGCAGCTTAGTCGCCGGTAATTCACCCCTCCACTTT. The full variable domain, completed using reference TRBV7-9 and TRBJ1-6, is DTGVSQNPRHKITKRGQNVTFRCDPISEHNRLYWYRQTLGQGPEFLTYFQNEAQLEKSRLLSDRFSAERPKGSFSTLEIQRTEQGDSAMYLCASSLVAGNSPLHFGNGTRLTVT.

This rearrangement joins TRBV29-1 to TRBJ1-2, with 7 positions matching TRBD1. The CDR3 runs 13 residues. The germline V gene has CDR1 SQVTM and CDR2 ANQGSEA. Losses at the gene ends were 8 bases for V and 4 bases for J; bases not matched to a gene: 10. CDR3 bases: TGCAGCACCTGGGACAGTCTTTTCTATGGCTACACCTTC. It codes for CSTWDSLFYGYTF.

This clonotype came up many times. This rearrangement joins TRBV24-1 to TRBJ1-2; 7 bases line up with TRBD1. V dropped 4 bases and J dropped 5; count of bases not matched to a gene: 0. Germline CDR1 is KGHDR and CDR2 is SFDVKD. This CDR3 region has 12 residues. The CDR3 DNA follows: TGTGCCACCAGTGAACAGGGGTATGGCTACACCTTC. This gives the protein CATSEQGYGYTF.

The chain couples TRBV5-6 to TRBJ2-3; the D is unclear. Between the trimmed V and J ends, which lost 3 bases and 2 bases, there was a span of 16 bases. The CDR3 is 16 amino acids. Germline V gene lookup returns CDR1 SGHDT and CDR2 YYEEEE. CDR3 sequence: CASSYSGPTYTDTQYF. The CDR3 bases are TGTGCCAGCAGCTACTCTGGGCCGACTTACACAGATACGCAGTATTTT.

J is TRBJ1-6 and V is TRBV14, with D perhaps TRBD1 (5 bases). This CDR3 has 15 residues. Deletions cut 5 bases from V and 6 bases from J, with 14 bases between. Germline CDR1 reads SGHDN; CDR2 reads FVKESK. The CDR3 protein is CASSLNQGTNSPLHF. Here the CDR3 DNA reads TGTGCCAGCAGCTTGAATCAGGGAACTAATTCACCCCTCCACTTT.

This clonotype was observed once. The rearrangement joins TRBV4-2 to TRBJ2-1; 7 bases agree with TRBD2. Per the germline V gene, CDR1 is LGHNA and CDR2 is YNFKEQ. This CDR3 comprises 13 residues. J was trimmed by 8 bases and V by 2 bases; bases with no gene match: 3. CDR3 sequence (DNA): TGTGCCAGCAGCCAAACGGGGGGAGATGAGCAGTTCTTC. Translation gives CASSQTGGDEQFF.

This clonotype was counted between two and nine times. The chain recombines TRBV5-4 with TRBJ2-7; D remains unclear. V shed 2 bases and J shed 2 bases, with 11 bases lying between them. Germline CDR1 and CDR2: SGHNT and YYREEE (reference sequence). The CDR3 consists of 14 residues. As DNA, the CDR3 is TGTGCCAGCAGCTTCGAAGATAGGGCCTACGAGCAGTACTTC. The encoded protein is CASSFEDRAYEQYF.